The 32 T cell receptor beta chains listed next were all sequenced from one sample in a study of shared clonotypes between healthy human individuals (dated by TCRdb to 2019 to 2021). Libraries were prepared through the immunoSEQ multiplex PCR assay. What TCRdb holds here is the immuneACCESS table cut down to in-frame rearrangements. Part of the clones is not present; checked against another copy, under half of the missing clones reflect an unresolved V gene, and the others are unexplained. The sample table contains 2 million to 2.5 million clones; only one count was recorded for more than 85% of them. 0.39% of the sample is in the top ten clones. What was sequenced was naive CD4+ T cells from PBMCs. What the cell subset or site label conveys for this sample: CD45RA+ positively selected. The receptors shown here come from a young man in good health. Some clones in this sample may be carry-over from other donors' samples.

V and J are TRBV2 and TRBJ2-2, with a possible D match to TRBD2 (5 bases). The V gene's germline CDR1 is SNHLY and CDR2 FYNNEI. The germline V and J ends were trimmed by 8 bases and 1 base, with 14 bases remaining between them. The CDR3 has 15 residues. The DNA of the CDR3 is TGTGCCAGCCAGCGGCAGGTTCTGAACACCGGGGAGCTGTTTTTT. Its protein product is CASQRQVLNTGELFF.

J is TRBJ1-6 and V is TRBV4-1, with 8 bases matching TRBD1. The CDR3 is 16 residues long. With V trimmed by 4 bases and J by 8 bases, 10 bases remained unmatched. Germline CDR1 reads MGHRA; CDR2 reads YSYEKL. As DNA, the CDR3 is TGCGCCAGCAGCCTTGGACAGGGTCCGGTGTATTCACCCCTCCACTTT. Protein: CASSLGQGPVYSPLHF.

The gene calls are TRBV2 and TRBJ1-4, with TRBD1 as a possible D gene (5 bases). The CDR3 is 16 amino acids. The V and J ends lost 6 bases and 3 bases respectively, with 17 bases between them. In germline, CDR1 is SNHLY, CDR2 FYNNEI. The CDR3 reads CASRPQGAGPNEKLFF. CDR3 nucleotides: TGTGCCAGCAGGCCCCAAGGGGCAGGTCCTAATGAAAAACTGTTTTTT.

This CDR3 reads CASSREGETQYF. The DNA for the CDR3 is TGTGCCAGCTCTAGGGAGGGAGAGACCCAGTACTTC. This sequence joins TRBV27 and TRBJ2-5; 7 bases are shared with TRBD2. Per germline, CDR1 MNHEY and CDR2 SMNVEV (reference sequence). The CDR3 consists of 12 residues. The V segment lost 8 bases and the J segment 4 bases; nucleotides outside the gene matches: 4.

The rearrangement uses TRBV11-2 and TRBJ1-2, with 7 bases that match TRBD1. The J segment lost 7 bases and the V segment lost 5 bases, leaving 13 bases of the junction unmatched. The CDR3 is made up of 15 amino acids. Germline V lookup: CDR1 SGHAT, CDR2 FQNNGV. The CDR3 DNA reads as TGTGCCAGCAGCCTCCCAGGGGGGGAGTGGAGTGGCTACACCTTC. Amino acid sequence: CASSLPGGEWSGYTF.

The chain couples TRBV28 to TRBJ2-5; unclear D gene. Germline loops: CDR1 MDHEN, CDR2 SYDVKM. The CDR3 covers 12 residues. V was cut by 4 bases and J by 5 bases, with 8 bases left in between. The CDR3 here is CASSSSEETQYF. CDR3 coding DNA: TGTGCCAGCAGTTCCTCCGAGGAGACCCAGTACTTC.

The chain links TRBV6-6 to TRBJ1-3, with a tentative D call TRBD1 (5 bases). The CDR3 consists of 15 residues. The V gene lost 2 bases and the J gene lost 4 bases, with 12 bases spanning the gap. Per germline, CDR1 MNHNY and CDR2 SVGAGI (reference sequence). The CDR3 region is CASSYGRGRGNTIYF. The CDR3 DNA reads as TGTGCCAGCAGTTACGGTAGGGGTCGCGGAAACACCATATATTTT.

CDR3 coding DNA: TGTGCCAGCAGTTCTAGGACAGGGGGGGGTCGCTACACCTTC. Its protein is CASSSRTGGGRYTF. This chain links TRBV28 with TRBJ1-2, with 10 positions matching TRBD1. V trimming: 4 bases; J trimming: 9 bases; junction bases outside the gene matches: 8. This CDR3 comprises 14 residues. In germline, CDR1 is MDHEN, CDR2 SYDVKM.

A remark on this clone: Other DNA sequences from this sample encode an identical CDR3 as well. The chain has TRBV5-1 and TRBJ2-7; TRBD1 matches 9 bases. Trimming removed 4 bases from V and 2 bases from J; junction bases left unmatched: 10. Germline lookup yields CDR1 SGHRS and CDR2 YFSETQ. The CDR3 totals 16 residues. CDR3 protein: CASSPDPGTGTYEQYF. The CDR3 nucleotides are TGCGCCAGCAGCCCGGACCCGGGGACAGGGACCTACGAGCAGTACTTC.

The chain is built from TRBV5-1 and TRBJ2-2, with 9 bases fitting TRBD2. CDR3 length: 18 residues. J lost 0 bases, V lost 1 base, and 7 bases had no gene match. The V gene's germline CDR1 is SGHRS and CDR2 YFSETQ. CDR3 protein: CASSLFGLAFANTGELFF. The CDR3 bases are TGCGCCAGCAGCTTGTTTGGACTAGCGTTCGCGAACACCGGGGAGCTGTTTTTT.

The rearrangement uses TRBV5-1 and TRBJ2-3; 7 nucleotides line up with TRBD1. Germline V gives CDR1 SGHRS, CDR2 YFSETQ. CDR3 size: 16 residues. Trimming removed 3 bases from V and 3 bases from J; junction bases left unmatched: 10. The CDR3 nucleotides read TGCGCCAGCAGCTCCTTGACAGGGTTAACGACAGATACGCAGTATTTT. Translation gives CASSSLTGLTTDTQYF.

V is TRBV13 and J is TRBJ2-5; D is ambiguous. Trimming left V 5 bases short and J 4 bases short, with 14 bases between. Germline-derived CDR1 and CDR2 are PRHDT and FYEKMQ (reference sequence). This CDR3 has 14 amino acids. The CDR3 DNA reads as TGTGCCAGCAGCCAAAAACGTCGTAGAGAGACCCAGTACTTC. Protein product: CASSQKRRRETQYF.

In nucleotides, the CDR3 is TGTGCCAGCAGCAAGACCGGGACTAGCGGGAGAGTCATCCCAGATACGCAGTATTTT. Encoded protein: CASSKTGTSGRVIPDTQYF. The V and J genes are TRBV5-6 and TRBJ2-3, with 14 bases identical to TRBD2. CDR3 length: 19 amino acids. Germline lookup yields CDR1 SGHDT and CDR2 YYEEEE. J was trimmed by 4 bases and V by 4 bases; bases with no gene match: 14.

In its sample, this clone was seen a few times. Other DNA sequences in this specimen translate into the identical CDR3. The chain has TRBV28 and TRBJ1-2, with a weak D call TRBD1 (6 bases). Germline V lookup: CDR1 MDHEN, CDR2 SYDVKM. The CDR3 is 13 amino acids. Trimming shortened V by 5 bases and J by 2 bases, and 9 bases separated the two germline ends. CDR3 nucleotide sequence: TGTGCCAGCAGTATCACAGGGAACTATGGCTACACCTTC. Its translation is CASSITGNYGYTF.

The chain is built from TRBV5-4 and TRBJ2-7; TRBD1 matches at 7 bases. Germline CDR1 SGHNT, CDR2 YYREEE (reference sequence). J was trimmed by 10 bases and V by 3 bases; bases with no gene match: 4. The CDR3 spans 11 residues. Written as DNA, the CDR3 is TGTGCCAGCAGCTCAGGACAGGTACAGTACTTC. Encoded protein: CASSSGQVQYF. The variable domain in full, completed from reference TRBV5-4 and TRBJ2-7, reads ETGVTQSPTHLIKTRGQQVTLRCSSQSGHNTVSWYQQALGQGPQFIFQYYREEENGRGNFPPRFSGLQFPNYSSELNVNALELDDSALYLCASSSGQVQYFGPGTRLTVT.

The chain employs TRBV5-1 and TRBJ2-7, with D possibly being TRBD1 (6 bases). The CDR3 sequence is 13 residues long. The germline V and J ends were trimmed by 5 bases and 1 base, with 10 bases remaining between them. Per the germline V gene, CDR1 is SGHRS and CDR2 is YFSETQ. The CDR3 nucleotides are TGCGCCAGCAGGTTTGGACAGTCCTACGAGCAGTACTTC. Protein product: CASRFGQSYEQYF.

The gene calls are TRBV5-8 and TRBJ1-5; TRBD1 agrees at 9 bases. V was clipped by 3 bases and J by 7 bases; unmatched bases: 11. CDR3 length equals 16 residues. Per the germline V gene, CDR1 is SGHTS and CDR2 is YDEGEE. The CDR3 DNA follows: TGTGCCAGCAGCTCGATAACCGGGACAGGGAGACAGCCCCAGCATTTT. It encodes CASSSITGTGRQPQHF.

This clone was seen more than once but under ten times. The V and J genes are TRBV4-1 and TRBJ1-5; no definite D call. Trimming left V 1 base short and J 3 bases short, with 10 bases between. Germline V gene data show CDR1 as MGHRA and CDR2 as YSYEKL. The CDR3 sequence is 15 residues long. CDR3 in amino acids: CASSQAVAVNQPQHF. As DNA, the CDR3 is TGCGCCAGCAGCCAAGCTGTGGCAGTCAATCAGCCCCAGCATTTT.

In regard to this clone: Other nucleotide sequences from this sample produce the same CDR3. The chain has TRBV5-1 and TRBJ1-3; D is perhaps TRBD1 (5 bases). There are 14 residues in the CDR3. CDR1 and CDR2 from the germline V gene are SGHRS and YFSETQ. The germline V and J ends were trimmed by 2 bases and 3 bases, with 9 bases remaining between them. CDR3: CASSLAGRGNTIYF. Here the CDR3 DNA reads TGCGCCAGCAGCTTAGCAGGGCGTGGAAACACCATATATTTT. The full variable domain, in which reference TRBV5-1 and TRBJ1-3 provide the parts outside the CDR3, is KAGVTQTPRYLIKTRGQQVTLSCSPISGHRSVSWYQQTPGQGLQFLFEYFSETQRNKGNFPGRFSGRQFSNSRSEMNVSTLELGDSALYLCASSLAGRGNTIYFGEGSWLTVV.

In this sample, this clone turned up once. The rearrangement uses TRBV7-9 and TRBJ1-4; 7 bases are a match to TRBD1. J lost 7 bases, V lost 5 bases, and 4 bases had no gene match. Germline V CDR1 and CDR2: SEHNR, FQNEAQ (reference sequence). CDR3 length: 13 residues. CDR3: CASSRQGGEKLFF. The CDR3 bases are TGTGCCAGCAGCCGTCAGGGGGGTGAAAAACTGTTTTTT.

J is TRBJ2-3 and V is TRBV5-4; 11 bases map to TRBD2. Looked up from germline, CDR1 is SGHNT and CDR2 is YYREEE (reference sequence). This CDR3 is built from 15 residues. J was trimmed by 5 bases and V by 3 bases; bases with no gene match: 5. CDR3 amino acids: CASSSTSGTVDTQYF. The CDR3 region has the DNA TGTGCCAGCAGCTCGACTAGCGGGACTGTAGATACGCAGTATTTT.

V and J are TRBV11-3 and TRBJ2-1; D possibly corresponds to TRBD2 (5 bases). There are 12 residues in the CDR3. Germline assignment: CDR1 SGHNT and CDR2 YENEEA. Trimming removed 0 bases at V and 12 bases at J, with 9 bases between. The CDR3 DNA reads TGTGCCAGCAGCTTAGATCTAGCATCGCAGTTCTTC. This codes for CASSLDLASQFF.

The chain employs TRBV13 and TRBJ1-2, with a weak D call TRBD1 (6 bases). V was cut by 5 bases and J by 4 bases, with 17 bases left in between. The CDR3 loop spans 15 amino acids. CDR1 and CDR2 from the germline V gene are PRHDT and FYEKMQ (reference sequence). The CDR3 nucleotides are TGTGCCAGCAGCCGTTTCGCAGGGGTGACCTATGGCTACACCTTC. Translation gives CASSRFAGVTYGYTF.

The chain links TRBV19 to TRBJ1-5, with D maybe TRBD1 (5 bases). Germline loops: CDR1 LNHDA, CDR2 SQIVND (reference sequence). The CDR3 runs 13 residues. The V gene lost 4 bases and the J gene lost 3 bases, with 7 bases spanning the gap. Here the CDR3 reads CASSRDFNQPQHF. Written as DNA, the CDR3 is TGTGCCAGTAGTAGGGACTTCAATCAGCCCCAGCATTTT.

On this clone itself: Other nucleotide sequences in the sample specify the same CDR3. The chain has TRBV28 and TRBJ1-5; 9 bases are a match to TRBD1. This CDR3 has 14 residues. Germline V gene lookup returns CDR1 MDHEN and CDR2 SYDVKM. The J segment lost 6 bases and the V segment lost 5 bases, leaving 5 bases of the junction unmatched. The chain's CDR3 is CASSLGQGSQPQHF. CDR3 DNA sequence: TGTGCCAGCAGTCTCGGACAGGGGAGTCAGCCCCAGCATTTT.

This clone showed up just once. Other nucleotide sequences in the sample specify the same CDR3. The chain links TRBV9 to TRBJ2-1, with 13 bases that match TRBD2. V gave up 4 bases and J gave up 0 bases; unmatched junction bases: 4. From germline, CDR1 is SGDLS and CDR2 YYNGEE. The CDR3 has 17 amino acids. CDR3 residues: CASSPRTSGSSYNEQFF. CDR3 sequence (DNA): TGTGCCAGCAGCCCTCGGACTAGCGGGAGCTCCTACAATGAGCAGTTCTTC.

CDR3: CAWSGGTVNEQYF. The CDR3 DNA is TGTGCCTGGAGCGGCGGGACGGTGAACGAGCAGTACTTC. This rearrangement joins TRBV30 to TRBJ2-7; possibly TRBD2 for D (6 bases). V dropped 3 bases and J dropped 5 bases, with 14 bases sitting between them. The CDR3 sequence is 13 residues long. Per germline, CDR1 GTSNPN and CDR2 SVGIG (reference sequence). The variable domain in full, with the rest retrieved from reference TRBV30 and TRBJ2-7, is SQTIHQWPATLVQPVGSPLSLECTVEGTSNPNLYWYRQAAGRGLQLLFYSVGIGQISSEVPQNLSASRPQDRQFILSSKKLLLSDSGFYLCAWSGGTVNEQYFGPGTRLTVT.

The CDR3 region has the DNA TGTGCCAGCAGCGTAATCGGTAGACTAGCGAACACCGGGGAGCTGTTTTTT. It specifies CASSVIGRLANTGELFF. This rearrangement joins TRBV9 to TRBJ2-2; possibly TRBD2 for D (6 bases). V lost 1 base, J lost 0 bases, and 13 bases lay in between. The V gene's germline CDR1 is SGDLS and CDR2 YYNGEE. There are 17 residues in the CDR3.

CDR3 sequence: CASSLGTSGADTQYF. The CDR3 DNA reads TGTGCCAGCAGCCTTGGGACTAGCGGTGCAGATACGCAGTATTTT. This chain uses TRBV9 with TRBJ2-3; 11 nucleotides line up with TRBD2. Germline V gene data show CDR1 as SGDLS and CDR2 as YYNGEE. CDR3 size: 15 residues. Unmatched junction bases numbered 5, after V lost 4 bases and J lost 4 bases. The entire variable domain, with the rest obtained from reference TRBV9 and TRBJ2-3, is as follows: DSGVTQTPKHLITATGQRVTLRCSPRSGDLSVYWYQQSLDQGLQFLIQYYNGEERAKGNILERFSAQQFPDLHSELNLSSLELGDSALYFCASSLGTSGADTQYFGPGTRLTVL.

This sequence joins TRBV29-1 and TRBJ2-5, with D perhaps matching TRBD2 (6 bases). The CDR3 is 12 residues long. Germline CDR1 is SQVTM and CDR2 is ANQGSEA. The V and J ends lost 7 bases and 5 bases respectively, with 14 bases between them. The CDR3 region has the DNA TGCAGCGCGAGGGGAGGCCGGGAGACCCAGTACTTC. Translating it yields CSARGGRETQYF.

The chain has TRBV10-3 and TRBJ2-1; D not certain. Trimming took off 5 bases at V and 5 bases at J, with 19 bases between the two ends. The germline CDR1 and CDR2 sequences are ENHRY and SYGVKD. The CDR3 is made up of 16 amino acids. The DNA of the CDR3 is TGTGCCATCAGTAAACGATTGACGCCGTACGACAATGAGCAGTTCTTC. Translating it yields CAISKRLTPYDNEQFF.

Here the CDR3 reads CAWSTVKGSSYNSPLHF. The CDR3 DNA is TGTGCCTGGAGTACGGTTAAGGGGAGCTCCTATAATTCACCCCTCCACTTT. This chain uses TRBV30 with TRBJ1-6; D is perhaps TRBD1 (5 bases). From germline, CDR1 is GTSNPN and CDR2 SVGIG (reference sequence). V shed 2 bases and J shed 0 bases, with 14 bases lying between them. This CDR3 is 17 amino acids long.